The TCR beta chain described here comes from a study of blood T cell repertoires in COVID-19. Turning to the study itself: Samples taken during acute and convalescent COVID-19 were collected in the United States, Italy and Spain. PBMCs, B-cell-depleted T cells, or T cells provided the cDNA or gDNA that made up the material.

Unmatched junction bases numbered 5, after V lost 3 bases and J lost 4 bases. CDR3 size: 16 residues. Germline CDR1 is SGHTA and CDR2 is FQGTGA. This clone came up a few times. As handled by the study authors: Nucleated cell counts were estimated from reference gene primer amplification. The assay was immunoSEQ multiplex PCR, and TCRdb's table has in-frame clones only and misses some. V and J calls and clone size are those listed in that table; D and trimming were worked out from the DNA. The sample shows some 21,000 clones, around 82% of them seen only once. This TCR was recovered from a man in his sixties with active COVID-19. The rearrangement joins TRBV7-3 to TRBJ2-3, with TRBD2 identical over 12 bases. The sample taken for sequencing was peripheral blood. The CDR3 spells CASSLGTSGPSDTQYF. Here the CDR3 DNA reads TGTGCCAGCAGCTTGGGGACTAGCGGGCCATCAGATACGCAGTATTTT.